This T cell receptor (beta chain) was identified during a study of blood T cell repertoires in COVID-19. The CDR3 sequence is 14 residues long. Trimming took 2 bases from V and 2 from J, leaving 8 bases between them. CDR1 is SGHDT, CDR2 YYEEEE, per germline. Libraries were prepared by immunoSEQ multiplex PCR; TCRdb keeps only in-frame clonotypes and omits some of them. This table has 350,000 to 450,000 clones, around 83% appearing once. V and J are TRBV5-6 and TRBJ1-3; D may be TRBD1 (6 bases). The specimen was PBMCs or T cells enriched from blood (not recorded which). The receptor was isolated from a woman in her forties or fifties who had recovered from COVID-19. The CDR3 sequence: CASSFPGAGNTIYF. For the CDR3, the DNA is TGTGCCAGCAGCTTTCCAGGGGCTGGAAACACCATATATTTT.